The 19 T cell receptor beta chains reported below all come from one sample, sequenced in a study of T cells in Graves' hyperthyroidism and ophthalmopathy (dated by TCRdb to between 2018 and 2020). Library preparation used multiplex PCR. Sequenced using an Illumina HiSeq 2000. Amplification of TCR beta CDR3 regions was carried out from RNA transcripts. The first round of RT-PCR for the TCR CDR3 was performed with the HTBI primer set and the Qiagen OneStep RT-PCR kit. The public reads were run again by TCRdb, first through fastp at Q25 and then through MiXCR, and only productive beta chains were kept. Rows are combined by CDR3 protein, so each entry shows the most common genes and DNA. The sample records about half a million distinct CDR3 sequences, just under 20% of which are singletons. Roughly 50% of the sample comes from the top ten. Sequenced sample: blood. The receptors shown here come from a man aged 35 to 55 with Graves' ophthalmopathy.

This clonotype appeared a single time. This chain connects TRBV6-5 to TRBJ2-3; unclear D gene. Trimming stripped 0 bases from V and 5 bases from J, with 9 bases between. The CDR3 extends over 14 amino acids. Germline CDR1 is MNHEY and CDR2 is SVGAGI. CDR3 bases: TGTGCCAGCAGTTACTCGAATTTCATAGATACGCAGTATTTT. Its protein is CASSYSNFIDTQYF.

V usage is TRBV20-1 and J usage is TRBJ2-7; 8 bases align to TRBD2. CDR3 length equals 11 residues. In germline, CDR1 is DFQATT, CDR2 SNEGSKA (reference sequence). Trimming cost V 7 bases and J 5 bases; bases outside gene matches: 4. CDR3 sequence reads: CSGISGDEQYF. Written as DNA, the CDR3 is TGCAGTGGAATTAGCGGGGACGAGCAGTACTTC.

This clonotype turned up a few times. This sequence joins TRBV20-1 and TRBJ2-3, with TRBD1 identical over 9 bases. The CDR3 extends over 14 amino acids. Looked up from germline, CDR1 is DFQATT and CDR2 is SNEGSKA (reference sequence). V lost 4 bases and J lost 4; bases outside the gene matches: 6. The DNA for the CDR3 is TGCAGTGCTATACAGGGGGCGCAAGCAGATACGCAGTATTTT. As protein: CSAIQGAQADTQYF.

This clonotype was observed at least ten times. The chain joins TRBV12-3 or TRBV12-4 to TRBJ1-3; maybe TRBD1 (5 bases). This CDR3 region has 15 residues. V dropped 5 bases and J dropped 3 bases, with 14 bases sitting between them. The CDR3 is CASSVTRGGGNTIYF. The CDR3 DNA sequence: TGTGCCAGCAGTGTCACGAGGGGAGGTGGAAACACCATATATTTT.

This sequence joins TRBV20-1 and TRBJ2-2, with D possibly called TRBD1 or TRBD2 (6 bases each). Germline values: CDR1 DFQATT, CDR2 SNEGSKA (reference sequence). The CDR3 totals 16 residues. V lost 1 base to trimming and J lost 1 base, with 13 bases between them. CDR3 DNA: TGCAGTGCTAGAGGTCGACTAGGGGGGAACACCGGGGAGCTGTTTTTT. Translating it yields CSARGRLGGNTGELFF.

The chain links TRBV20-1 to TRBJ2-7; 12 bases are a match to TRBD2. V trimming: 5 bases; J trimming: 2 bases; junction bases outside the gene matches: 10. Germline lookup yields CDR1 DFQATT and CDR2 SNEGSKA (reference sequence). The CDR3 has 16 residues. DNA for the CDR3: TGCAGTGCTCCCCGAAGGGCTAGCGGGAGGGCCTACGAGCAGTACTTC. Amino acids: CSAPRRASGRAYEQYF.

V usage is TRBV14 and J usage is TRBJ2-1; 7 bases are shared with TRBD1. From germline, CDR1 is SGHDN and CDR2 FVKESK. Losses at the gene ends were 1 base for V and 5 bases for J; bases not matched to a gene: 5. This CDR3 region has 15 residues. CDR3 sequence reads: CASSQGTGPHNEQFF. In DNA, the CDR3 is TGTGCCAGCAGCCAAGGGACAGGCCCCCACAATGAGCAGTTCTTC.

The rearrangement links TRBV6-2 or TRBV6-3 to TRBJ1-4; D possibly corresponds to TRBD1 (5 bases). Trimming removed 5 bases at V and 5 bases at J, with 15 bases between. Germline CDR1 reads MNHEY; CDR2 reads SVGEGT. The CDR3 consists of 15 residues. As DNA, the CDR3 is TGTGCCAGCAGTAAAGACCCAGGGCGAAATGAAAAACTGTTTTTT. Translation gives CASSKDPGRNEKLFF.

This clonotype was counted ten times or more. This chain links TRBV13 with TRBJ1-2; D gene uncertain. The CDR3 loop spans 16 amino acids. CDR1 is PRHDT, CDR2 FYEKMQ, per germline (reference sequence). Trimming cost V 5 bases and J 3 bases, with 19 bases left between them. The CDR3 reads CASSKDEPSEDYGYTF. CDR3 nucleotides: TGTGCCAGCAGCAAAGACGAACCGTCTGAGGACTATGGCTACACCTTC.

This sequence joins TRBV9 and TRBJ2-1; TRBD2 might be the D (6 bases). V was clipped by 0 bases and J by 5 bases, with 15 bases between them. The germline V gene encodes CDR1 SGDLS and CDR2 YYNGEE. The CDR3 has 16 residues. The CDR3 loop is CASSVAAGRGHNEQFF. The DNA for the CDR3 is TGTGCCAGCAGCGTAGCGGCGGGAAGAGGACACAATGAGCAGTTCTTC. Looking up the rest from reference TRBV9 and TRBJ2-1 gives the full variable domain: DSGVTQTPKHLITATGQRVTLRCSPRSGDLSVYWYQQSLDQGLQFLIQYYNGEERAKGNILERFSAQQFPDLHSELNLSSLELGDSALYFCASSVAAGRGHNEQFFGPGTRLTVL.

The sample holds many counts of this clonotype. The chain employs TRBV6-2 or TRBV6-3 and TRBJ2-5; 11 bases line up with TRBD2. Per the germline V gene, CDR1 is MNHEY and CDR2 is SVGEGT. This CDR3 spans 17 amino acids. The V gene end was trimmed by 2 bases and the J gene end by 4 bases; junction bases not matched to a gene: 9. The CDR3 loop is CASSYPRRLAGGETQYF. In nucleotides, the CDR3 is TGTGCCAGCAGTTACCCCCGCAGGCTAGCGGGAGGAGAGACCCAGTACTTC.

Only one count was recorded for this clonotype. V and J are TRBV20-1 and TRBJ1-2; D remains unclear. V was pared by 2 bases and J by 0 bases, with 4 bases between. The CDR3 consists of 12 residues. The germline gives CDR1 DFQATT, CDR2 SNEGSKA (reference sequence). The CDR3 bases are TGCAGTGCTAGAAACCCTAACTATGGCTACACCTTC. Translating it yields CSARNPNYGYTF.

This clonotype has ten or more counts. The rearrangement uses TRBV7-9 and TRBJ2-3; 7 nucleotides line up with TRBD1. Unmatched junction bases numbered 17, after V lost 5 bases and J lost 6 bases. CDR1 and CDR2 from the germline V gene are SEHNR and FQNEAQ (reference sequence). The CDR3 extends over 17 amino acids. CDR3 in DNA: TGTGCCAGCAGCCACGGGACAGCGACCTTGGGGATGGATACGCAGTATTTT. Its protein product is CASSHGTATLGMDTQYF. Filled out from reference TRBV7-9 and TRBJ2-3, the complete variable domain reads DTGVSQNPRHKITKRGQNVTFRCDPISEHNRLYWYRQTLGQGPEFLTYFQNEAQLEKSRLLSDRFSAERPKGSFSTLEIQRTEQGDSAMYLCASSHGTATLGMDTQYFGPGTRLTVL.

In its sample, this clonotype was seen a few times. DNA of the CDR3: TGCGCCAGCAGCCAAGTGTCAGCGGGAGTGGACGAGCAGTACTTC. Translated, it gives CASSQVSAGVDEQYF. The chain employs TRBV4-3 and TRBJ2-7; 8 nucleotides align to TRBD2. The trim removed 1 base at V and 5 bases at J, leaving 7 bases unmatched. The CDR3 is 15 amino acids. The V gene's germline CDR1 is LGHNA and CDR2 YSLEER.

At least ten counts were recorded for this clonotype. V usage is TRBV2 and J usage is TRBJ1-2; maybe TRBD1 (6 bases). Germline V gene sequence: CDR1 SNHLY, CDR2 FYNNEI. With 7 bases removed from V and 5 bases from J, the gap between germline ends came to 20 bases. The CDR3 spans 15 residues. The CDR3 DNA sequence: TGTGCCAGCACTCAAAATGGGGACATCTCTTATGGCTACACCTTC. Amino acids: CASTQNGDISYGYTF.

This chain joins TRBV11-1 and TRBJ2-3; 8 bases agree with TRBD2. The CDR3 has 16 residues. Germline V gives CDR1 SGHAT, CDR2 FQDESV (reference sequence). J gave up 2 bases and V 3 bases, and 7 bases lay outside the gene matches. CDR3 bases: TGTGCCAGCAGCTTCCCGGGACTAGGAGACACAGATACGCAGTATTTT. Translated, it gives CASSFPGLGDTDTQYF.

This clonotype was seen at least ten times. The CDR3 DNA is TGTGCCAGCTCCTACGGGGTTCTGAGCACTGAAGCTTTCTTT. Residues: CASSYGVLSTEAFF. The chain is built from TRBV6-2 or TRBV6-3 and TRBJ1-1; D is uncertain. Per the germline V gene, CDR1 is MNHEY and CDR2 is SVGEGT. V gave up 8 bases and J gave up 4 bases, with 17 bases separating them. The CDR3 spans 14 residues.

The CDR3 coding sequence is TGTGCCAGCAGCCCCGGACAGGGGGTGACTAATTCACCCCTCCACTTT. Its protein product is CASSPGQGVTNSPLHF. V gene TRBV9 combines with J gene TRBJ1-6; the match to TRBD1 covers 10 bases. Trimming took 4 bases from V and 6 from J; bases not matched to a gene: 7. Germline-derived CDR1 and CDR2 are SGDLS and YYNGEE. The CDR3 extends over 16 amino acids.

This clonotype was found many times. The chain joins TRBV7-9 to TRBJ2-3; TRBD1 aligns across 7 bases. CDR3 length: 16 residues. With V trimmed by 3 bases and J by 2 bases, 8 bases remained unmatched. The germline gives CDR1 SEHNR, CDR2 FQNEAQ (reference sequence). Here the CDR3 reads CASSLGQPTPTDTQYF. In DNA form, the CDR3 reads TGTGCCAGCAGCTTGGGACAGCCTACCCCCACAGATACGCAGTATTTT. The full variable domain, in which reference TRBV7-9 and TRBJ2-3 provide the parts outside the CDR3, is DTGVSQNPRHKITKRGQNVTFRCDPISEHNRLYWYRQTLGQGPEFLTYFQNEAQLEKSRLLSDRFSAERPKGSFSTLEIQRTEQGDSAMYLCASSLGQPTPTDTQYFGPGTRLTVL.